The 10 T cell receptor beta chains given below trace back to one sample, sequenced in a study of T cell responses to AZD1222 COVID-19 vaccine. Assay used: immunoSEQ multiplex PCR; TCRdb lists only in-frame clones, some missing. Of 100,000 to 150,000 clones detected, around 83% appear once; the ten largest clones hold approximately 12%. Specimen: peripheral blood, collected on day 0 of AZD1222 vaccination. Source of these receptors: an adult in good health.

The chain carries TRBV5-1 and TRBJ1-1; D remains unclear. Germline V gene data show CDR1 as SGHRS and CDR2 as YFSETQ. This CDR3 region has 15 residues. Trimming took off 0 bases at V and 0 bases at J, with 9 bases between the two ends. The CDR3 DNA follows: TGCGCCAGCAGCTTGGCCGCAGTGTTGAACACTGAAGCTTTCTTT. Protein product: CASSLAAVLNTEAFF.

The genes are TRBV6-5 and TRBJ1-2, with D possibly TRBD1 on 5 matching bases. Trimming took 0 bases from V and 7 from J, leaving 15 bases between them. Germline loops: CDR1 MNHEY, CDR2 SVGAGI. The CDR3 is 15 amino acids. DNA of the CDR3: TGTGCCAGCAGTTACTCGGCAGGCCAAAGGGGTGGCTACACCTTC. This gives the protein CASSYSAGQRGGYTF.

The chain couples TRBV9 to TRBJ2-7; D gene uncertain. The germline V gene encodes CDR1 SGDLS and CDR2 YYNGEE. V gave up 0 bases and J gave up 0 bases, with 7 bases separating them. The CDR3 runs to 14 residues. The CDR3 here is CASSVAGFSYEQYF. CDR3 in DNA: TGTGCCAGCAGCGTAGCTGGCTTCTCCTACGAGCAGTACTTC.

The rearrangement links TRBV19 to TRBJ2-2, with TRBD2 identical over 8 bases. With 9 bases clipped from V and 6 bases from J, the junction kept 9 bases outside the gene matches. CDR1 is LNHDA and CDR2 is SQIVND in the germline V gene (reference sequence). The CDR3 is 14 residues long. For the CDR3, the DNA is TGTGCCAGCCACCGGGGGGGCCACTCCGGGGAGCTGTTTTTT. Protein product: CASHRGGHSGELFF.

The chain has TRBV5-8 and TRBJ2-7, with 8 bases aligning to TRBD1. Per germline, CDR1 SGHTS and CDR2 YDEGEE. The CDR3 length is 13 residues. The V gene end was trimmed by 5 bases and the J gene end by 3 bases; junction bases not matched to a gene: 4. The CDR3 DNA reads TGTGCCAGCAGTCGGACAGGGAACTACGAGCAGTACTTC. Residues: CASSRTGNYEQYF.

This clone was observed a few times. The gene calls are TRBV4-1 and TRBJ2-7, with 7 bases that match TRBD2. The CDR3 covers 13 residues. Losses at the gene ends were 0 bases for V and 7 bases for J; bases not matched to a gene: 3. Per the germline V gene, CDR1 is MGHRA and CDR2 is YSYEKL. The CDR3 sequence is CASSQERGDEQYF. The CDR3 nucleotides are TGCGCCAGCAGCCAAGAACGGGGGGATGAGCAGTACTTC.

This chain uses TRBV28 with TRBJ2-3; D perhaps matches TRBD2 (6 bases). Between the trimmed V and J ends, which lost 3 bases and 0 bases, there was a span of 10 bases. This CDR3 has 15 residues. In germline, CDR1 is MDHEN, CDR2 SYDVKM. CDR3 nucleotide sequence: TGTGCCAGCAGTTTTGGAGGGGCTAGCACAGATACGCAGTATTTT. Amino acids: CASSFGGASTDTQYF.

This sequence joins TRBV4-1 and TRBJ1-4; 10 bases match TRBD1. There are 15 residues in the CDR3. CDR1 and CDR2 (germline): MGHRA, YSYEKL. The trim removed 4 bases at V and 8 bases at J, leaving 7 bases unmatched. The CDR3 bases are TGCGCCAGCAGCCTGATGGGGACAGGGGACGAAAAACTGTTTTTT. This codes for CASSLMGTGDEKLFF.

This clone was counted once. The V call is TRBV18, the J call TRBJ1-1; D gene uncertain. V was trimmed by 3 bases and J by 1 base, leaving 12 bases between them. CDR1 and CDR2 from the germline V gene are KGHSH and LQKENI. The CDR3 spans 15 residues. The CDR3 DNA sequence: TGTGCCAGCTCACCTTTCACTCCTCGGAACACTGAAGCTTTCTTT. Protein: CASSPFTPRNTEAFF. Full variable domain (outside the CDR3, taken from reference TRBV18 and TRBJ1-1): NAGVMQNPRHLVRRRGQEARLRCSPMKGHSHVYWYRQLPEEGLKFMVYLQKENIIDESGMPKERFSAEFPKEGPSILRIQQVVRGDSAAYFCASSPFTPRNTEAFFGQGTRLTVV.

This clone has just a few counts. The genes are TRBV18 and TRBJ1-6, with D perhaps TRBD1 (5 bases). CDR1 and CDR2 (germline): KGHSH, LQKENI. The CDR3 is 14 residues long. V lost 3 bases and J lost 6, with 9 bases in between. CDR3 in DNA: TGTGCCAGCTCACCTGGCAGGGTTAATTCACCCCTCCACTTT. It is translated as CASSPGRVNSPLHF.